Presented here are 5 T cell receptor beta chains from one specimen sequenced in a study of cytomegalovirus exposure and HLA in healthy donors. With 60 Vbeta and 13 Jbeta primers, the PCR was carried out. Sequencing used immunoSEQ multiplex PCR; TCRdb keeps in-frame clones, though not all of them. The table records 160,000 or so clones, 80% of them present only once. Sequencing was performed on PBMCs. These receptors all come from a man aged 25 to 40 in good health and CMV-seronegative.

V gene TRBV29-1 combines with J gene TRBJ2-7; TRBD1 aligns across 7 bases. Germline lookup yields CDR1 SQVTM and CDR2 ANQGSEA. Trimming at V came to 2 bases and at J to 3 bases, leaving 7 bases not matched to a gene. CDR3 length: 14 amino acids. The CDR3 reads CSVENPGQNYEQYF. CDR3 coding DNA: TGCAGCGTTGAAAATCCGGGACAGAACTACGAGCAGTACTTC.

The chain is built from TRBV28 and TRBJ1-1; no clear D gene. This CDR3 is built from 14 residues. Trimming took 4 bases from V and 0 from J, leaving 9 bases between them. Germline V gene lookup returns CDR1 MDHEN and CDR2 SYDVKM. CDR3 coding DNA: TGTGCCAGCAGTTCCGTACTCATGAACACTGAAGCTTTCTTT. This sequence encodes CASSSVLMNTEAFF.

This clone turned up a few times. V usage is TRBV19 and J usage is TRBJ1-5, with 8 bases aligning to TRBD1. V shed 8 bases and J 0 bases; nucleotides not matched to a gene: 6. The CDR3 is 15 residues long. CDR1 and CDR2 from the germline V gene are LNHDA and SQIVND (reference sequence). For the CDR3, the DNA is TGTGCCAGTTACGACAGGGGCTATAGCAATCAGCCCCAGCATTTT. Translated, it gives CASYDRGYSNQPQHF.

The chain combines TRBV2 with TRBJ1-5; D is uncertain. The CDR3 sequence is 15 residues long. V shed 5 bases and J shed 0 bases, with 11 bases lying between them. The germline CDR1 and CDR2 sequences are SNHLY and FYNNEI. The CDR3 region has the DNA TGTGCCAGCAGTTTGGAGGATTATAGCAATCAGCCCCAGCATTTT. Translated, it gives CASSLEDYSNQPQHF.

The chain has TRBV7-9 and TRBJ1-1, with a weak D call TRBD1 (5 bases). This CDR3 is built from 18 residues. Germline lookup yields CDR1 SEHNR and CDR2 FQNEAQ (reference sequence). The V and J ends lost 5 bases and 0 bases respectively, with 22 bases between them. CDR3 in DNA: TGTGCCAGCAGCCCGGGGGGATGGACGGGGCGAATGAACACTGAAGCTTTCTTT. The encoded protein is CASSPGGWTGRMNTEAFF.